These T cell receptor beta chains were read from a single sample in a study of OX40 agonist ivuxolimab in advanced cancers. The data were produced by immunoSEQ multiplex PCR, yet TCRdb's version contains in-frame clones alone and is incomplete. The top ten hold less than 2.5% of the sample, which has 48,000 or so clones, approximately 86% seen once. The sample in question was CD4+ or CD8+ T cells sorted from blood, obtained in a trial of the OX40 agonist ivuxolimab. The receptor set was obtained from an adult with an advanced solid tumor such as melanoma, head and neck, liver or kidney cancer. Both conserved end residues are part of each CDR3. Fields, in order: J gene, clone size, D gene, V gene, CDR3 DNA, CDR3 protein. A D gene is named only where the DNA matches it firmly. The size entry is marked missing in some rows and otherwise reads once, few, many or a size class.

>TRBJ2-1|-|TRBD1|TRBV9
TGTGCCAGCAGCACCAGGGACAGGGGAAGCTACAATGAGCAGTTCTTC
CASSTRDRGSYNEQFF
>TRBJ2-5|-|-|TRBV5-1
TGCGCCAGCAGCTCTTTACAGGGGAGGGAGACCCAGTACTTC
CASSSLQGRETQYF
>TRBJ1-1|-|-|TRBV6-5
TGTGCCAGCAGTTACACCGGGGTCGGGAACACTGAAGCTTTCTTT
CASSYTGVGNTEAFF
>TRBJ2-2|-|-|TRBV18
TGTGCCAGCTCACCCCCCCAGGGGTTGAACACCGGGGAGCTGTTTTTT
CASSPPQGLNTGELFF
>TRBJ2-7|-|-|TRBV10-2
TGCGCCAGCAGTGTAGTGCCCTACGAGCAGTACTTC
CASSVVPYEQYF
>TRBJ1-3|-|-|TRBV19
TGTGCCAGTAGTATTCTTTCCTCCTCTGGAAACACCATATATTTT
CASSILSSSGNTIYF
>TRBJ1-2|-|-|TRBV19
TGTGCCAGTAGTATAGGAACAGGGCTAAACTATGGCTACACCTTC
CASSIGTGLNYGYTF
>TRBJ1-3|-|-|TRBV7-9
TGTGCCAGCAGCCCGCGGGGTAGCTCTGGAAACACCATATATTTT
CASSPRGSSGNTIYF
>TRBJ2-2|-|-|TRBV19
TGTGCCAGTAGTAGGAGAGGCGGGCCGAACACCGGGGAGCTGTTTTTT
CASSRRGGPNTGELFF
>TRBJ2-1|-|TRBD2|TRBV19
TGTGCCAGTAGTAGGCGGGGGGCGGGAGGTGTGTGGACTTACAATGAGCAGTTCTTC
CASSRRGAGGVWTYNEQFF
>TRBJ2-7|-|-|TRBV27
TGTGCCAGCAGCCCGATGACCGGGGTTCCCTACGAGCAGTACTTC
CASSPMTGVPYEQYF
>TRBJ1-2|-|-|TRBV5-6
TGTGCCAGCAGCTTGGGAGTGGCAGGGCGGGGGTATGGCTACACCTTC
CASSLGVAGRGYGYTF
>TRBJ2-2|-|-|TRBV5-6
TGTGCCAGCAGCTTGGTCGGGGTCGGCACCGGGGAGCTGTTTTTT
CASSLVGVGTGELFF
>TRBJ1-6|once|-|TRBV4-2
TGTGCCAGCAGCCAAAAGGACGGGGATAATTCACCCCTCCACTTT
CASSQKDGDNSPLHF
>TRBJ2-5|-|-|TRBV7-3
TGTGCCAGCAGCTTAGGCGGAACATCGTGGGAAGAGACCCAGTACTTC
CASSLGGTSWEETQYF
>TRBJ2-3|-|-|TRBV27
TGTGCCAGCAGTTTAAATAGGGGTACGCAGTATTTT
CASSLNRGTQYF
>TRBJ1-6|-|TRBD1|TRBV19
TGTGCCTCACGGGACAGCGGGGGTTCACCCCTCCACTTT
CASRDSGGSPLHF
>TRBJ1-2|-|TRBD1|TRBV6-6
TGTGCCAGCAGTGTACAGGGGGTTGACTATGGCTACACCTTC
CASSVQGVDYGYTF
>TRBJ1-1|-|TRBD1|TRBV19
TGTGCCAGTAGTATAGTGGGGACAGGGTACACTGAAGCTTTCTTT
CASSIVGTGYTEAFF
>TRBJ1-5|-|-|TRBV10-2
TGCGCCAGCAGCGAAGACCTGCCGGGGGATCAGCCCCAGCATTTT
CASSEDLPGDQPQHF
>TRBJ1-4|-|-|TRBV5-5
TGTGCCAGCAACCTCTTGAGTGTTAATGAAAAACTGTTTTTT
CASNLLSVNEKLFF
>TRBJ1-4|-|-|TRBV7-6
TGTGCCAGCAGCTTAGTTTTCCCAAGGCTACTAATTGAAAAACTGTTTTTT
CASSLVFPRLLIEKLFF
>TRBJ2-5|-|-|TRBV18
TGTGCCAGCTCACCAGGTCAGATGCTCCAAGAGACCCAGTACTTC
CASSPGQMLQETQYF
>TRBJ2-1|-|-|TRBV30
TGTGCCTGGGGCCTGATCTCCTACAATGAGCAGTTCTTC
CAWGLISYNEQFF
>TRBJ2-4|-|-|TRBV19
TGTGCCAGTAGTATCCTCAGGGCAGAGAGGAAAAACATTCAGTACTTC
CASSILRAERKNIQYF
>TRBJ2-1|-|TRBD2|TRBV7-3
TGTGCCAGCAGCCCTAGGCGGGGGAGCTCCTACAATGAGCAGTTCTTC
CASSPRRGSSYNEQFF
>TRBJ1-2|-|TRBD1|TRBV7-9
TGTGCCAGCAGCTTACCCCTGGGGACAGGGAACTATGGCTACACCTTC
CASSLPLGTGNYGYTF
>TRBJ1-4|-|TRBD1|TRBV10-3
TGTGCCATCAGTGGAGGGACAGGGGCTAATGAAAAACTGTTTTTT
CAISGGTGANEKLFF
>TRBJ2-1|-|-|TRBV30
TGTGCCTGGAGTGTAATGGGGGGCTTATACAATGAGCAGTTCTTC
CAWSVMGGLYNEQFF
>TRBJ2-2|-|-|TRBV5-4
TGTGCCAGCAGGTTCGATCGGAACACCGGGGAGCTGTTTTTT
CASRFDRNTGELFF
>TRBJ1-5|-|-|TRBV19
TGTGCCAGTAGTATTATTGAGGGACGGAGCAATCAGCCCCAGCATTTT
CASSIIEGRSNQPQHF
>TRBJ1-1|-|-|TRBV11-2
TGTGCCAGCAGCTTTACAGGTATGAACACTGAAGCTTTCTTT
CASSFTGMNTEAFF
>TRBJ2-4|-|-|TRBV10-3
TGTGCCATCAGTACAGGGGAGGGAAACATTCAGTACTTC
CAISTGEGNIQYF
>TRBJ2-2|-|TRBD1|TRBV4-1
TGCGCCAGCAGCCAAGGGGCCGGCAGGGGGCGTGGCGGGGAGCTGTTTTTT
CASSQGAGRGRGGELFF
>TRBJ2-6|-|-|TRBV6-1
TGTGCCAGCAGTGAGGTTTTTGGGGGCTTCTCTGGGGCCAACGTCCTGACTTTC
CASSEVFGGFSGANVLTF
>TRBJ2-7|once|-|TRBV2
TGTGCCAGCAGGACGACAGGTTCCTCCTACGAGCAGTACTTC
CASRTTGSSYEQYF
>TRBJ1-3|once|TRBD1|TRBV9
TGTGCCAGCAGCCCCCAGGTGGGGACAGGGTTGGGAAACACCATATATTTT
CASSPQVGTGLGNTIYF
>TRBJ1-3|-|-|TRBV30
TGTGCCTGTGGGCTTGGAAACACCATATATTTT
CACGLGNTIYF
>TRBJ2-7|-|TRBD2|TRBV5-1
TGCGCCAGCAGCCCCGGGGGGGGGCTCGGGTACGAGCAGTACTTC
CASSPGGGLGYEQYF
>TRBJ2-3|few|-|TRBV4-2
TGTGCCAGCAGCCAAGATAGGTCTCGTGGGTTCAATACGCAGTATTTT
CASSQDRSRGFNTQYF
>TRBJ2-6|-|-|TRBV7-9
TGTGCCAGCAGCCCTTCCCTCGAGGCCAACGTCCTGACTTTC
CASSPSLEANVLTF
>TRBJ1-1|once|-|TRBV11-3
TGTGCCAGCAGCTTTCGAGATTACACTGAAGCTTTCTTT
CASSFRDYTEAFF
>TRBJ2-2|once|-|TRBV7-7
TGTGCCAGCAGCCAGGGGCCAGGGGCCGGGGAGCTGTTTTTT
CASSQGPGAGELFF
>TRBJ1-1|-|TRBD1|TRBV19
TGTGCCAGTAGTAGAGGGGGCTGGGTAAACACTGAAGCTTTCTTT
CASSRGGWVNTEAFF
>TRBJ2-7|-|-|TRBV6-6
TGTGCCAGCAGTTCAGGACGGACCGCAGACTACGAGCAGTACTTC
CASSSGRTADYEQYF
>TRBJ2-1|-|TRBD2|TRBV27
TGTGCCAGCAGACGGACTAGCGGGAGCTCCTACAATGAGCAGTTCTTC
CASRRTSGSSYNEQFF
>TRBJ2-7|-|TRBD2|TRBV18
TGTGCCAGCTCACTTGGACAGAGAGGGGGACTAGCGGGGGGCTTTAGCTCCTACGAGCAGTACTTC
CASSLGQRGGLAGGFSSYEQYF
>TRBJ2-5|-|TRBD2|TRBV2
TGTGCCAGCGGCGGACTAGCGGAAGAGACCCAGTACTTC
CASGGLAEETQYF
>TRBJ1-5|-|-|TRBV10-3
TGTGCCATCAGTGAGTCGCTAGTTAGCAATCAGCCCCAGCATTTT
CAISESLVSNQPQHF
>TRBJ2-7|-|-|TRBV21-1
TGTGCCAGCAGCAAAAATTCCCCGCGGGACGAGCAGTACTTC
CASSKNSPRDEQYF
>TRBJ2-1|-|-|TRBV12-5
TGTGCTAGTGGTTTTTTGGCGGCTGAGCAGTTCTTC
CASGFLAAEQFF
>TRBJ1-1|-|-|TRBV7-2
TGTGCCAGCAGCAAGGGACCAGACCATGAAGCTTTCTTT
CASSKGPDHEAFF
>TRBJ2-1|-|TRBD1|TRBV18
TGTGCCAGCTTCTCCGGGACAGGGGCGGGCAATGAGCAGTTCTTC
CASFSGTGAGNEQFF
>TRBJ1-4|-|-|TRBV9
TGTGCCAGCAGCGTAGGAGCTGTGGGTGAAAAACTGTTTTTT
CASSVGAVGEKLFF
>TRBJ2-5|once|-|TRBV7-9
TGTGCCAGCAGCCTAGGGGACTTGACGGTTATGGAGACCCAGTACTTC
CASSLGDLTVMETQYF
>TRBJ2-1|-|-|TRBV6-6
TGTGCCAGCAGTTACTCGAGTCAGTTTAATGAGCAGTTCTTC
CASSYSSQFNEQFF
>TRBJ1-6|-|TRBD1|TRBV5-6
TGTGCCAGCAGCAATACAGGGGGAAATTCACCCCTCCACTTT
CASSNTGGNSPLHF